The 23 T cell receptor beta chains in this list originate from one sample, sequenced in a study of T cell changes during pregnancy in multiple sclerosis. The method was immunoSEQ multiplex PCR; TCRdb's version includes in-frame clones alone and lacks a portion of them. The sample lists 65,000 to 95,000 clones; 93% were seen once. The sample was peripheral blood, taken after pregnancy. Receptors originate from a female donor in good health, enrolled as a control in a pregnancy study.

The CDR3 nucleotides read TGCGCCAGCACCGAATGGGTCGGGGGGAATCAGCCCCAGCATTTT. It yields the protein CASTEWVGGNQPQHF. The chain carries TRBV4-1 and TRBJ1-5; D possibly corresponds to TRBD1 (5 bases). V lost 7 bases, J lost 4 bases, and 17 bases lay in between. Per germline, CDR1 MGHRA and CDR2 YSYEKL. The CDR3 is made up of 15 amino acids.

To note about this clone: Compared with germline, one end of the junction differs, possibly owing to a read error. The J gene is TRBJ2-3, the V gene TRBV30; 8 bases are shared with TRBD2. The length of the CDR3 is 12 residues. Germline V gene sequence: CDR1 GTSNPN, CDR2 SVGIG (reference sequence). The CDR3 nucleotides are TGTGCCTGGGAAGCCCTAGCGGGCCACCCCACTTTT. Translating it yields CAWEALAGHPTF. The entire variable domain, with the rest obtained from reference TRBV30 and TRBJ2-3, is as follows: SQTIHQWPATLVQPVGSPLSLECTVEGTSNPNLYWYRQAAGRGLQLLFYSVGIGQISSEVPQNLSASRPQDRQFILSSKKLLLSDSGFYLCAWEALAGHPTFGPGTRLTVL.

The chain is built from TRBV18 and TRBJ2-5; TRBD1 matches 7 bases. The CDR3 is 16 residues long. Trimming took 2 bases from V and 5 from J; bases not matched to a gene: 11. Germline assignment: CDR1 KGHSH and CDR2 LQKENI. CDR3 protein: CASSPRAGGVLETQYF. The CDR3 bases are TGTGCCAGCTCACCAAGGGCAGGGGGTGTTTTGGAGACCCAGTACTTC.

This chain joins TRBV12-5 and TRBJ2-2; D is possibly TRBD1 (6 bases). Looked up from germline, CDR1 is LGHNT and CDR2 is FRNRAP. This CDR3 contains 15 residues. V was trimmed by 2 bases and J by 3 bases, leaving 10 bases between them. The CDR3 reads CASGLIQGYTGELFF. The CDR3 DNA sequence: TGTGCTAGTGGTTTGATTCAGGGGTACACCGGGGAGCTGTTTTTT.

The V gene is TRBV30, the J gene TRBJ1-1; D remains unclear. Trimming shortened V by 0 bases and J by 7 bases, and 9 bases separated the two germline ends. The CDR3 consists of 12 residues. Germline V gene lookup returns CDR1 GTSNPN and CDR2 SVGIG (reference sequence). CDR3 loop: CAWSVGRSEAFF. For the CDR3, the DNA is TGTGCCTGGAGTGTAGGTCGGAGTGAAGCTTTCTTT.

The chain joins TRBV29-1 to TRBJ2-1, with D possibly matching TRBD2 (5 bases). CDR1 and CDR2 from the germline V gene are SQVTM and ANQGSEA. The CDR3 is 13 residues long. V was trimmed by 4 bases and J by 0 bases, leaving 7 bases between them. The CDR3, as DNA: TGCAGCGTTGGTCGGGGCTCCTACAATGAGCAGTTCTTC. Protein sequence: CSVGRGSYNEQFF.

This chain joins TRBV29-1 and TRBJ1-1; D is unresolved. Germline V lookup: CDR1 SQVTM, CDR2 ANQGSEA. This CDR3 contains 15 residues. V was pared by 7 bases and J by 1 base, with 19 bases between. In DNA form, the CDR3 reads TGCAGCGGACAAGGACTTTGGAATGGGAACACTGAAGCTTTCTTT. It codes for CSGQGLWNGNTEAFF.

The CDR3 coding sequence is TGCGCCAGCAGCCTACGAACAACTAATGAAAAACTGTTTTTT. Translated, it gives CASSLRTTNEKLFF. This chain uses TRBV5-1 with TRBJ1-4; D remains ambiguous. The V gene's germline CDR1 is SGHRS and CDR2 YFSETQ. V was pared by 4 bases and J by 0 bases, with 7 bases between. The CDR3 covers 14 residues.

V and J are TRBV5-6 and TRBJ2-1; 10 bases map to TRBD2. The CDR3 consists of 15 residues. Germline V lookup: CDR1 SGHDT, CDR2 YYEEEE. V was clipped by 1 base and J by 7 bases; unmatched bases: 5. CDR3 region: CASSLWLAGVNEQFF. The CDR3 region has the DNA TGTGCCAGCAGCTTGTGGCTAGCGGGGGTTAATGAGCAGTTCTTC.

The chain is built from TRBV18 and TRBJ2-7, with a tentative D call TRBD2 (6 bases). Trimming shortened V by 6 bases and J by 0 bases, and 18 bases separated the two germline ends. This CDR3 has 16 amino acids. The germline V gene has CDR1 KGHSH and CDR2 LQKENI. The CDR3 protein is CASSGRGTATSYEQYF. For the CDR3, the DNA is TGTGCCAGCTCGGGTAGAGGGACTGCAACCTCCTACGAGCAGTACTTC.

The rearrangement links TRBV28 to TRBJ2-2; maybe TRBD1 (5 bases). Germline loops: CDR1 MDHEN, CDR2 SYDVKM. The CDR3 runs 16 residues. V shed 3 bases and J shed 0 bases, with 11 bases lying between them. Here the CDR3 reads CASSLSGSPNTGELFF. The CDR3 DNA reads TGTGCCAGCAGTTTGTCAGGGTCCCCGAACACCGGGGAGCTGTTTTTT.

This sequence joins TRBV27 and TRBJ2-7; 7 bases map to TRBD2. Germline V gene lookup returns CDR1 MNHEY and CDR2 SMNVEV (reference sequence). Trimming took 8 bases from V and 5 from J; bases not matched to a gene: 12. This CDR3 has 14 amino acids. The CDR3 coding sequence is TGTGCCAGCGAGGGAGGGAATGTTTTAAACGAGCAGTACTTC. Residues: CASEGGNVLNEQYF.

V is TRBV6-1 and J is TRBJ2-4; D gene unclear. Trimming pared 3 bases from V and 5 bases from J, leaving 14 bases between. CDR1 is MNHNS and CDR2 is SASEGT in the germline V gene. There are 15 residues in the CDR3. This CDR3 is CASSEVGSNQNIQYF. CDR3 sequence (DNA): TGTGCCAGCAGTGAGGTCGGGTCAAACCAAAACATTCAGTACTTC.

The chain uses TRBV27 and TRBJ1-2, with TRBD1 matching over 7 bases. CDR1 and CDR2 (germline): MNHEY, SMNVEV (reference sequence). The CDR3 covers 17 residues. V was pared by 6 bases and J by 4 bases, with 17 bases of the junction left unmatched. The CDR3 loop reads CASSPRSGTVASYGYTF. In nucleotides, the CDR3 is TGTGCCAGCAGCCCCAGGTCCGGGACAGTGGCCTCCTATGGCTACACCTTC.

The chain uses TRBV7-9 and TRBJ2-7; TRBD1 is a possible D gene (6 bases). V was cut by 1 base and J by 1 base, with 8 bases left in between. The CDR3 contains 14 residues. CDR1 and CDR2 (germline): SEHNR, FQNEAQ (reference sequence). The CDR3, as DNA: TGTGCCAGCAGCTTAGTTGGACAGTCCTACGAGCAGTACTTC. Amino acids: CASSLVGQSYEQYF.

The J gene is TRBJ2-5, the V gene TRBV7-2; TRBD2 matches 8 bases. V was pared by 0 bases and J by 2 bases, with 8 bases of the junction left unmatched. Germline loops: CDR1 SGHTA, CDR2 FQGNSA. The length of the CDR3 is 17 residues. The CDR3 protein is CASSLAASGSHQETQYF. The CDR3, as DNA: TGTGCCAGCAGCTTAGCAGCTAGCGGGTCACATCAAGAGACCCAGTACTTC.

The chain links TRBV28 to TRBJ2-5; no firm D call. CDR3 length: 14 amino acids. Trimming cost V 8 bases and J 2 bases, with 15 bases left between them. From germline, CDR1 is MDHEN and CDR2 SYDVKM. CDR3 in amino acids: CASCVPPQQETQYF. CDR3 nucleotides: TGTGCCAGCTGCGTTCCCCCCCAACAAGAGACCCAGTACTTC. The full variable domain, completed using reference TRBV28 and TRBJ2-5, is DVKVTQSSRYLVKRTGEKVFLECVQDMDHENMFWYRQDPGLGLRLIYFSYDVKMKEKGDIPEGYSVSREKKERFSLILESASTNQTSMYLCASCVPPQQETQYFGPGTRLLVL.

The chain joins TRBV4-2 to TRBJ2-5; perhaps TRBD2 as D (7 bases). Germline values: CDR1 LGHNA, CDR2 YNFKEQ. Trimming removed 5 bases at V and 5 bases at J, with 15 bases between. CDR3 size: 14 residues. The CDR3 DNA reads as TGTGCCAGCAGCTTCCGGGGGGCCGATGAGACCCAGTACTTC. It translates to CASSFRGADETQYF.

The rearrangement joins TRBV19 to TRBJ2-1, with a tentative D call TRBD2 (5 bases). In germline, CDR1 is LNHDA, CDR2 SQIVND (reference sequence). Trimming cost V 5 bases and J 12 bases, with 20 bases left between them. CDR3 length equals 14 residues. The CDR3 spells CASSPNSEGLGQFF. CDR3 nucleotide sequence: TGTGCCAGTAGTCCAAACTCCGAGGGTCTTGGGCAGTTCTTC. The whole variable domain, remainder taken from reference TRBV19 and TRBJ2-1, is DGGITQSPKYLFRKEGQNVTLSCEQNLNHDAMYWYRQDPGQGLRLIYYSQIVNDFQKGDIAEGYSVSREKKESFPLTVTSAQKNPTAFYLCASSPNSEGLGQFFGPGTRLTVL.

The chain carries TRBV27 and TRBJ2-1, with 7 bases aligning to TRBD1. V was clipped by 10 bases and J by 0 bases; unmatched bases: 3. This CDR3 has 13 amino acids. Looked up from germline, CDR1 is MNHEY and CDR2 is SMNVEV (reference sequence). The CDR3: CATRDSSYNEQFF. Written as DNA, the CDR3 is TGTGCCACACGGGACAGCTCCTACAATGAGCAGTTCTTC.

V is TRBV5-1 and J is TRBJ2-2; D might be TRBD1 (5 bases). The V end lost 2 bases, the J end lost 4 bases, and 9 bases lay between the germline ends. Germline V gene sequence: CDR1 SGHRS, CDR2 YFSETQ. This CDR3 has 14 amino acids. CDR3 in amino acids: CASSFRQITGELFF. The CDR3 DNA sequence: TGCGCCAGCAGCTTCAGACAGATCACCGGGGAGCTGTTTTTT.

The gene calls are TRBV6-6 and TRBJ2-7; 11 bases line up with TRBD2. Losses at the gene ends were 6 bases for V and 6 bases for J; bases not matched to a gene: 7. Germline CDR1 is MNHNY and CDR2 is SVGAGI (reference sequence). The CDR3 covers 14 residues. CDR3 in DNA: TGTGCCAGCAGGGTAGCGGGAGGGCCAGGCGAGCAGTACTTC. It yields the protein CASRVAGGPGEQYF.

This clone was counted between two and nine times. V usage is TRBV30 and J usage is TRBJ2-3, with D possibly matching TRBD2 (6 bases). The CDR3 is 14 amino acids. Trimming left V 4 bases short and J 3 bases short, with 14 bases between. Germline assignment: CDR1 GTSNPN and CDR2 SVGIG (reference sequence). The DNA for the CDR3 is TGTGCCTGGAACCTGGCGGGGACTACAGATACGCAGTATTTT. It is translated as CAWNLAGTTDTQYF.